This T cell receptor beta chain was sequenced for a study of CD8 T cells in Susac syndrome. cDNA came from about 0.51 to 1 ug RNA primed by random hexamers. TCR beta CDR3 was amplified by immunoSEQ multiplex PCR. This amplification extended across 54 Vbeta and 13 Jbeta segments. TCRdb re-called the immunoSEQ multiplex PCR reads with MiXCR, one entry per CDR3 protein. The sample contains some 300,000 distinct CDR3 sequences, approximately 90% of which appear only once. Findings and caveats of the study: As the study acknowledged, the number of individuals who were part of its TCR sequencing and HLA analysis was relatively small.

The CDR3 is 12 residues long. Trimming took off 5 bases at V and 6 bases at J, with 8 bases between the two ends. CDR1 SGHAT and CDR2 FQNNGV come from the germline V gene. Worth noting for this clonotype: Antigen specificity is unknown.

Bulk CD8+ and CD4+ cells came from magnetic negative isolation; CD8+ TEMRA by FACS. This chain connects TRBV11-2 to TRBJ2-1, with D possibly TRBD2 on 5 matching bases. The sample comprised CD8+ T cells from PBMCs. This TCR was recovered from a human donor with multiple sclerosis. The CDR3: CASSRGSNEQFF. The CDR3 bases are TGTGCCAGCAGCCGAGGGTCCAATGAGCAGTTCTTC.